This TCR beta chain comes out of a study of cytomegalovirus exposure and HLA in healthy donors. Study findings and constraints: Researchers reported in a later analysis that common viral pathogens appeared linked to several top clusters. A later look showed TCR association rates differing by HLA locus, highest for DRB1 and lowest for HLA-C. The study designated roughly 150 TCR beta chains cytomegalovirus-associated.

Turning to this clone: Antigen specificity is unknown.

This CDR3 comprises 14 residues. CDR1 GTSNPN and CDR2 SVGIG come from the germline V gene (reference sequence). V lost 4 bases and J lost 4; bases outside the gene matches: 8. Researchers ran the PCR with 60 Vbeta and 13 Jbeta primers. TCRdb's copy holds only in-frame clones and misses some; the assay was immunoSEQ multiplex PCR. Of under 100,000 clones in the sample, around 77% are singletons; the top ten hold about 3.5%. Sample: PBMCs. This rearrangement joins TRBV30 to TRBJ2-5; TRBD2 matches 8 bases. The clonotype originates from a man aged 45-65 years in good health and CMV-seronegative. The CDR3 reads CAWNRGTSGETQYF. The CDR3 DNA follows: TGTGCCTGGAATCGAGGGACTAGTGGAGAGACCCAGTACTTC.